In this sample, the clone carrying this T cell receptor (beta chain) is medium-sized. J was trimmed by 3 bases and V by 3 bases; bases with no gene match: 6. This CDR3 comprises 17 residues. The V gene's germline CDR1 is LGHNA and CDR2 YNFKEQ. The entry originates in a study of control samples from healthy donors and cancer patients. This table comes from immunoSEQ multiplex PCR, and its TCRdb copy is limited to in-frame clones, with some not included. The sample records around 130,000 clones, over 85% being singletons. The chain carries TRBV4-2 and TRBJ2-3; 13 bases agree with TRBD2. The receptor was derived from a man aged 50-60 years with head and neck cancer. The source material was PBMCs. In DNA, the CDR3 is TGTGCCAGCAGCCAGGAACTAGCGGGGGGGCCTACAGATACGCAGTATTTT. Residues: CASSQELAGGPTDTQYF.